A selection of T cell receptor beta chains follows, all from one sample in a study of OX40 agonist ivuxolimab in advanced cancers. Some clones are missing from TCRdb's copy, which holds only in-frame ones; the method was immunoSEQ multiplex PCR. Of some 60,000 clones in the sample, roughly 86% are singletons; the top ten hold more than 4.5%. The source material was CD4+ or CD8+ T cells sorted from blood, sampled in a trial of the OX40 agonist ivuxolimab. Every receptor here comes from an adult with an advanced solid tumor such as melanoma, head and neck, liver or kidney cancer. The conserved cysteine and the conserved F or W are not part of the CDR3 here. Each record gives: clone size, J gene, V gene, CDR3 protein. The size of a clone is reported for some rows only, either as once, few or many, or as a class for expanded clones.

.	TRBJ2-7	TRBV10-3	AISESAQVSSYEQY
.	TRBJ1-2	TRBV7-2	ASSLEASNYGYT
once	TRBJ2-1	TRBV10-3	AISESRDRGNEQF
.	TRBJ1-4	TRBV7-2	ASSLEANEKLF
.	TRBJ2-7	TRBV6-5	ASGGSYTQY
.	TRBJ2-4	TRBV7-2	ASSLTGGEGRGKNIQY
.	TRBJ2-5	TRBV10-2	ASSESGLLGDPETQY
.	TRBJ2-5	TRBV5-6	ASSLVSGRETQY
.	TRBJ2-1	TRBV5-1	ASSGTVSYNEQF
.	TRBJ2-7	TRBV18	ASSPGGGYEQY
few	TRBJ1-2	TRBV6-6	ASTQLPTGDGYT
few	TRBJ1-5	TRBV6-6	ASSYRTERQPQH
.	TRBJ2-7	TRBV5-1	ASSFYRDEQY
.	TRBJ2-1	TRBV5-4	ASSLGPRQVSSYNEQF
.	TRBJ2-1	TRBV4-2	ASSQNPHDEQF
.	TRBJ2-3	TRBV28	ASSLMGSTDTQY
.	TRBJ1-4	TRBV5-1	ASCPGQLGEKLF
.	TRBJ2-7	TRBV2	ASSGLLYGASEQY
.	TRBJ2-3	TRBV19	ASSPRGQLPIDTQY
.	TRBJ1-1	TRBV29-1	SVKTGTMNTEAF
.	TRBJ2-5	TRBV6-5	ASSLPGTETQY
.	TRBJ2-1	TRBV5-4	ASTRAAGISYNEQF
once	TRBJ2-7	TRBV5-4	ASSPSSGSDYYEQY
.	TRBJ2-7	TRBV14	ASSLTRTSGGSEQY
.	TRBJ2-5	TRBV11-3	ASSSTGGPETQY
.	TRBJ1-5	TRBV6-5	ASSTNEDQPQH
.	TRBJ2-7	TRBV28	ASSPPRAWGYEQY
.	TRBJ2-2	TRBV27	ASSLRLAGFTGELF
.	TRBJ2-5	TRBV28	ASRNRDRDYQY
.	TRBJ2-3	TRBV7-2	ASSLGGALTDTQY
.	TRBJ1-2	TRBV5-1	ASSGGKVSYGYT
.	TRBJ1-4	TRBV2	ASRRDATNEKLF
.	TRBJ1-1	TRBV28	ASSLRGNTEAF
.	TRBJ1-5	TRBV6-5	ASSYTAANQPQH
.	TRBJ1-1	TRBV5-6	ASSFIGPGQAF
.	TRBJ1-5	TRBV11-2	ASSPLTGGVGNQPQH
.	TRBJ1-5	TRBV18	ASSPTVGGQPQH
.	TRBJ1-6	TRBV6-6	ASSGDRSYNSPLH
.	TRBJ1-2	TRBV29-1	SVEDSTWGNYGYT
.	TRBJ1-1	TRBV5-5	ASSLPAAADTEAF
few	TRBJ2-4	TRBV19	ASSAVAKNIQY
.	TRBJ2-7	TRBV25-1	ASSELQGQDEQY
few	TRBJ1-6	TRBV10-2	ASSDVVGPAGSPLH
.	TRBJ2-2	TRBV5-8	ASSFLRVPTGELF
.	TRBJ2-2	TRBV5-4	ASSPDRGRTRGGELF
.	TRBJ1-2	TRBV25-1	ASSADPGQGDYGYT
.	TRBJ2-7	TRBV9	ASSDSGSAGEQY